This T cell receptor beta chain was retrieved from a study of blood T cell repertoires in COVID-19. Germline V gene lookup returns CDR1 PRHDT and CDR2 FYEKMQ (reference sequence). The trim removed 0 bases at V and 4 bases at J, leaving 8 bases unmatched. The CDR3 totals 17 residues. Profiling relied on immunoSEQ multiplex PCR, and the TCRdb table lists in-frame clones only, not all of them. The data contain about 440,000 clones, roughly nine tenths of them singletons. Those who participated ranged in age from about 18 to 89 years and resided in 20 to 25 US areas. Each participant's cohort was designated according to participant-reported clinical history.

The TCR originated in a woman between 18 and 29 years old with acute COVID-19. This chain connects TRBV13 to TRBJ2-5, with 10 positions matching TRBD2. The sequenced sample consisted of PBMCs or T cells enriched from blood (not recorded which). The DNA for the CDR3 is TGTGCCAGCAGCTTAGGCCAGGGTAGCGGGAGGATAGAGACCCAGTACTTC. Residues: CASSLGQGSGRIETQYF.